Reported below is one TCR beta chain. Random hexamers were used to reverse transcribe the RNA input (roughly 0.5 to 1 ug). TCRdb reprocessed the immunoSEQ multiplex PCR reads via MiXCR and lists one record per CDR3 protein. The data show 150,000 to 200,000 distinct CDR3 sequences, with 94% seen just once and 0.075% to 0.095% held by the top ten. This entry belongs to a study of CD8 T cells in Susac syndrome. The authors sequenced TCR beta from blood CD8+ and CD4+ T cells. Trimming took off 2 bases at V and 6 bases at J, with 14 bases between the two ends. CDR3 length equals 13 residues. In germline, CDR1 is DFQATT, CDR2 SNEGSKA (reference sequence).

The TCR comes from a human donor with multiple sclerosis. Source material: CD4+ T cells from PBMCs. J is TRBJ2-7 and V is TRBV20-1; D is uncertain. The CDR3 DNA reads TGCAGTGCTAGACCTCCCTCGCTGGGCGAGCAGTACTTC. Protein product: CSARPPSLGEQYF.